Listed here are 32 T cell receptor beta chains from one sample, sequenced in a study of shared clonotypes between healthy human individuals (dated by TCRdb to between 2020 and 2021). Libraries were prepared through the immunoSEQ multiplex PCR assay. TCRdb took this table from immuneACCESS and kept in-frame rearrangements with V and J called. Such tables lack part of the clones; where checked against another copy, unresolved V genes explain under half of the gap, and the rest is unexplained. This sample has about 560,000 clones in its table, and around three quarters of those were observed once. The leading ten clones occupy approximately 12% of the sample. Sequences were obtained from PBMCs. These receptors were collected from a middle-aged woman in good health. Some clones in this sample may be carry-over from other donors' samples.

This clone was detected ten times or more. The rearrangement links TRBV19 to TRBJ2-1; 7 bases are shared with TRBD1. J gave up 9 bases and V 6 bases, and 14 bases lay outside the gene matches. CDR1 and CDR2 from the germline V gene are LNHDA and SQIVND (reference sequence). The CDR3 runs to 15 residues. The CDR3, as DNA: TGTGCCAGTAGCGCAACAGGGGATAGAGGGGGTGAGCAGTTCTTC. Amino acids: CASSATGDRGGEQFF.

This clone occurred once. The chain has TRBV5-6 and TRBJ1-4, with D uncertain. From germline, CDR1 is SGHDT and CDR2 YYEEEE. This CDR3 contains 12 residues. V was pared by 4 bases and J by 7 bases, with 8 bases between. CDR3 DNA sequence: TGTGCCAGCAGCGGACCGGGTGAAAAACTGTTTTTT. As protein: CASSGPGEKLFF.

This clone came up once. This sequence joins TRBV6-1 and TRBJ2-7; 9 nucleotides align to TRBD1. The length of the CDR3 is 15 residues. The V gene's germline CDR1 is MNHNS and CDR2 SASEGT. Trimming at V came to 6 bases and at J to 2 bases, leaving 8 bases not matched to a gene. Here the CDR3 reads CASRSSGTGPYEQYF. The CDR3 coding sequence is TGTGCCAGCAGAAGTTCCGGGACAGGGCCCTACGAGCAGTACTTC.

This clone was detected only once. The chain joins TRBV5-1 to TRBJ1-1, with 7 bases that match TRBD1. This CDR3 has 14 amino acids. V lost 2 bases to trimming and J lost 4 bases; unmatched junction nucleotides: 5. Germline CDR1 is SGHRS and CDR2 is YFSETQ. The CDR3 reads CASSFSPGGTEAFF. For the CDR3, the DNA is TGCGCCAGCAGCTTTTCGCCAGGGGGCACTGAAGCTTTCTTT.

This clone was recorded a few times. The same CDR3 is also encoded by other DNA sequences in this sample. CDR3 DNA: TGTGCCAGCTCACCACCGAGCTCCTACGAGCAGTACTTC. Residues: CASSPPSSYEQYF. The chain couples TRBV18 to TRBJ2-7; no clear D gene. V was shortened by 0 bases and J by 0 bases, with 3 bases between the two germline ends. Germline V lookup: CDR1 KGHSH, CDR2 LQKENI. CDR3 length: 13 amino acids.

The chain has TRBV4-2 and TRBJ1-1; unclear D gene. Germline loops: CDR1 LGHNA, CDR2 YNFKEQ. The length of the CDR3 is 15 residues. V shed 3 bases and J shed 1 base, with 12 bases lying between them. The CDR3 protein is CASSQQTASNTEAFF. CDR3 DNA: TGTGCCAGCAGCCAGCAGACCGCCTCGAACACTGAAGCTTTCTTT.

The rearrangement links TRBV10-3 to TRBJ1-1; 8 bases align to TRBD1. Germline CDR1 ENHRY, CDR2 SYGVKD. The CDR3 runs 14 residues. V gave up 1 base and J gave up 4 bases; unmatched junction bases: 2. The CDR3 DNA follows: TGTGCCATCAGTGAGTTAGGACAGGGCACTGAAGCTTTCTTT. Translated: CAISELGQGTEAFF.

The V call is TRBV27, the J call TRBJ1-1; D call uncertain. Germline V CDR1 and CDR2: MNHEY, SMNVEV (reference sequence). This CDR3 is built from 13 residues. V dropped 2 bases and J dropped 0 bases, with 4 bases sitting between them. The CDR3 is CASSLMVNTEAFF. CDR3 bases: TGTGCCAGCAGTTTAATGGTGAACACTGAAGCTTTCTTT.

The chain recombines TRBV7-9 with TRBJ1-2; D might be TRBD1 (5 bases). CDR3 size: 14 residues. Germline values: CDR1 SEHNR, CDR2 FQNEAQ (reference sequence). V was cut by 5 bases and J by 4 bases, with 14 bases left in between. The CDR3 is CASSAAGQSYGYTF. Written as DNA, the CDR3 is TGTGCCAGCAGCGCCGCAGGGCAGTCCTATGGCTACACCTTC.

The chain carries TRBV5-1 and TRBJ1-1, with a possible D match to TRBD1 (6 bases). The CDR3 is made up of 15 amino acids. Germline values: CDR1 SGHRS, CDR2 YFSETQ. Trimming left V 0 bases short and J 8 bases short, with 17 bases between. CDR3 coding DNA: TGCGCCAGCAGCTTGGCCCCACAGACAGGAACAGAAGCTTTCTTT. Amino acids: CASSLAPQTGTEAFF.

Details on this clone: This same CDR3 is encoded by further DNA sequences in the sample. This chain connects TRBV19 to TRBJ1-1; D is perhaps TRBD1 (5 bases). From germline, CDR1 is LNHDA and CDR2 SQIVND (reference sequence). This CDR3 is built from 13 residues. The V and J ends lost 2 bases and 4 bases respectively, with 8 bases between them. Here the CDR3 reads CASSIQGSTEAFF. The CDR3 coding sequence is TGTGCCAGTAGTATACAGGGTAGCACTGAAGCTTTCTTT.

The V and J genes are TRBV4-2 and TRBJ2-1, with 10 bases identical to TRBD2. Germline CDR1 LGHNA, CDR2 YNFKEQ. V lost 0 bases, J lost 8 bases, and 7 bases stayed unmatched. CDR3 length equals 16 residues. CDR3: CASSQEGLAGDYEQFF. CDR3 sequence (DNA): TGTGCCAGCAGCCAAGAAGGGCTAGCGGGAGATTATGAGCAGTTCTTC.

J is TRBJ2-1 and V is TRBV28, with 12 bases fitting TRBD2. CDR3 length: 15 residues. CDR1 MDHEN and CDR2 SYDVKM come from the germline V gene. The V and J ends lost 6 bases and 6 bases, in that order; junction bases with no gene match: 6. In nucleotides, the CDR3 is TGTGCCAGCAGCCAGACTAGCGGGAGTATCAATGAGCAGTTCTTC. Its translation is CASSQTSGSINEQFF.

This clone occurred once. The V and J genes are TRBV5-4 and TRBJ2-3, with TRBD1 as a possible D gene (6 bases). The V and J ends lost 0 bases and 6 bases respectively, with 14 bases between them. The CDR3 spans 15 residues. CDR1 is SGHNT, CDR2 YYREEE, per germline (reference sequence). DNA for the CDR3: TGTGCCAGCAGCTTGGGTGGGGGCGCATCCGATACGCAGTATTTT. Residues: CASSLGGGASDTQYF. Variable domain in full (rest from reference TRBV5-4 and TRBJ2-3): ETGVTQSPTHLIKTRGQQVTLRCSSQSGHNTVSWYQQALGQGPQFIFQYYREEENGRGNFPPRFSGLQFPNYSSELNVNALELDDSALYLCASSLGGGASDTQYFGPGTRLTVL.

As regards this clone: A much larger clone lies a single base off, so this may be a read error. In the same sample, other DNA sequences code for this CDR3. This chain connects TRBV29-1 to TRBJ1-2, with 12 bases lining up with TRBD1. The germline CDR1 and CDR2 sequences are SQVTM and ANQGSEA. The CDR3 has 15 amino acids. DNA for the CDR3: TGTAGCGTTGAAGATAGGGGACAGGGGGCGGAAGGCTACACCTTC. Residues: CSVEDRGQGAEGYTF.

The chain uses TRBV4-2 and TRBJ2-2, with no clear D. The V and J ends lost 2 bases and 2 bases respectively, with 12 bases between them. The CDR3 is 16 amino acids. CDR1 and CDR2 from the germline V gene are LGHNA and YNFKEQ. CDR3 protein: CASSQRSLTNTGELFF. The CDR3 DNA reads TGTGCCAGCAGCCAAAGGAGTCTTACTAACACCGGGGAGCTGTTTTTT.

The chain carries TRBV28 and TRBJ1-4; TRBD1 matches at 12 bases. CDR1 is MDHEN, CDR2 SYDVKM, per germline. CDR3 length equals 15 residues. The V and J ends lost 6 bases and 7 bases, in that order; junction bases with no gene match: 6. The CDR3 DNA sequence: TGTGCCAGCAGCCTGGGGACAGGGGGCGGTGAAAAACTGTTTTTT. Translating gives CASSLGTGGGEKLFF.

This chain connects TRBV28 to TRBJ1-2; D is unresolved. Germline V gene lookup returns CDR1 MDHEN and CDR2 SYDVKM. This CDR3 spans 12 amino acids. V lost 6 bases and J lost 5, with 10 bases in between. The CDR3: CASSYGPYGYTF. The CDR3 DNA sequence: TGTGCCAGCAGCTACGGACCGTATGGCTACACCTTC.

The DNA of the CDR3 is TGTGCCAGCGCCCCGGAGGGTCAGCCCCAGCATTTT. It is translated as CASAPEGQPQHF. The chain is built from TRBV2 and TRBJ1-5; D is ambiguous. The CDR3 extends over 12 amino acids. The V gene lost 8 bases and the J gene lost 6 bases, with 11 bases spanning the gap. Germline lookup yields CDR1 SNHLY and CDR2 FYNNEI.

The chain carries TRBV28 and TRBJ1-4; TRBD1 is a possible D gene (6 bases). V lost 7 bases to trimming and J lost 3 bases, with 18 bases between them. This CDR3 is 16 amino acids long. Germline V gives CDR1 MDHEN, CDR2 SYDVKM. CDR3 nucleotides: TGTGCCAGCACAGAGGGGGGAGGTCCGTCTAATGAAAAACTGTTTTTT. Protein sequence: CASTEGGGPSNEKLFF.

J is TRBJ2-1 and V is TRBV4-3, with no clear D. The V and J ends lost 0 bases and 8 bases respectively, with 17 bases between them. The V gene's germline CDR1 is LGHNA and CDR2 YSLEER. The CDR3 loop spans 16 amino acids. Here the CDR3 DNA reads TGCGCCAGCAGCCAAGATTGGTCTTTGAGGTTGGATGAGCAGTTCTTC. This codes for CASSQDWSLRLDEQFF.

The chain employs TRBV4-1 and TRBJ2-3, with a tentative D call TRBD2 (5 bases). Trimming took off 3 bases at V and 6 bases at J, with 22 bases between the two ends. The germline V gene encodes CDR1 MGHRA and CDR2 YSYEKL. This CDR3 has 17 residues. DNA for the CDR3: TGCGCCAGCAGCCACACCCCGGGCAGCGGTTGGGAGGATACGCAGTATTTT. Encoded protein: CASSHTPGSGWEDTQYF.

The chain uses TRBV18 and TRBJ1-5; no clear D. Germline CDR1 is KGHSH and CDR2 is LQKENI. The CDR3 runs to 13 residues. V was shortened by 3 bases and J by 7 bases, with 10 bases between the two germline ends. For the CDR3, the DNA is TGTGCCAGCTCACCTCAAGAAGGCCAGCCCCAGCATTTT. This sequence encodes CASSPQEGQPQHF.

The CDR3 bases are TGTGCCAGCAGCTCCTCACCGGGGGGGCACAATGAGCAGTTCTTC. It is translated as CASSSSPGGHNEQFF. This chain connects TRBV11-3 to TRBJ2-1; 8 bases agree with TRBD2. The CDR3 length is 15 residues. V trimming: 4 bases; J trimming: 5 bases; junction bases outside the gene matches: 7. CDR1 and CDR2 from the germline V gene are SGHNT and YENEEA.

This clone was seen once. This same CDR3 is encoded by further DNA sequences in the sample. The genes are TRBV5-1 and TRBJ2-5; D ambiguous. Trimming took 2 bases from V and 2 from J, leaving 4 bases between them. From germline, CDR1 is SGHRS and CDR2 YFSETQ. This CDR3 region has 12 residues. CDR3 region: CASSLLQETQYF. The CDR3 bases are TGCGCCAGCAGCTTACTACAAGAGACCCAGTACTTC. Drawing the rest from reference TRBV5-1 and TRBJ2-5, the complete variable domain is KAGVTQTPRYLIKTRGQQVTLSCSPISGHRSVSWYQQTPGQGLQFLFEYFSETQRNKGNFPGRFSGRQFSNSRSEMNVSTLELGDSALYLCASSLLQETQYFGPGTRLLVL.

This clone was seen a handful of times. This chain connects TRBV28 to TRBJ1-4; 8 bases map to TRBD1. The CDR3 has 14 residues. The V segment lost 6 bases and the J segment 2 bases; nucleotides outside the gene matches: 2. Germline V gives CDR1 MDHEN, CDR2 SYDVKM. The CDR3 reads CASSNRGTNEKLFF. CDR3 nucleotides: TGTGCCAGCAGCAACAGGGGGACTAATGAAAAACTGTTTTTT.

This clone was observed a single time. The rearrangement uses TRBV19 and TRBJ1-4; 10 bases fit TRBD1. The V gene's germline CDR1 is LNHDA and CDR2 SQIVND (reference sequence). There are 17 residues in the CDR3. V was clipped by 3 bases and J by 0 bases; unmatched bases: 4. The DNA for the CDR3 is TGTGCCAGTAGTATGGGGACAGGGGCTCCAACTAATGAAAAACTGTTTTTT. As protein: CASSMGTGAPTNEKLFF.

This chain links TRBV29-1 with TRBJ2-7; 12 nucleotides match TRBD2. Unmatched junction bases numbered 1, after V lost 3 bases and J lost 4 bases. CDR1 and CDR2 from the germline V gene are SQVTM and ANQGSEA. The CDR3 runs to 13 residues. In DNA form, the CDR3 reads TGCAGCGTTGAGACTAGCGGGAGATACGAGCAGTACTTC. It yields the protein CSVETSGRYEQYF.

V usage is TRBV25-1 and J usage is TRBJ2-1; 8 positions match TRBD2. The V segment lost 7 bases and the J segment 4 bases; nucleotides outside the gene matches: 9. The CDR3 contains 15 residues. In germline, CDR1 is MGHDK, CDR2 SYGVNS. CDR3 region: CASTSEREYYNEQFF. CDR3 nucleotide sequence: TGTGCCAGCACCTCCGAGCGGGAGTATTACAATGAGCAGTTCTTC.

CDR3 DNA sequence: TGCGCCAGCAGCACGGGACAGGGGAAGGGAGGGGACACTGAAGCTTTCTTT. Its protein is CASSTGQGKGGDTEAFF. The chain recombines TRBV5-1 with TRBJ1-1, with TRBD1 matching 10 bases. Germline V gene data show CDR1 as SGHRS and CDR2 as YFSETQ. V shed 4 bases and J 3 bases; nucleotides not matched to a gene: 12. The CDR3 extends over 17 amino acids.

Remarks on this clone: Additional DNA sequences in this sample encode the identical CDR3. V and J are TRBV28 and TRBJ2-1; D is undetermined. Germline V gene lookup returns CDR1 MDHEN and CDR2 SYDVKM. The CDR3 sequence is 12 residues long. The V end lost 3 bases, the J end lost 7 bases, and 7 bases lay between the germline ends. This CDR3 is CASSLPLNEQFF. The CDR3 region has the DNA TGTGCCAGCAGTTTGCCCTTGAATGAGCAGTTCTTC. Full variable domain (remainder filled in from reference TRBV28 and TRBJ2-1): DVKVTQSSRYLVKRTGEKVFLECVQDMDHENMFWYRQDPGLGLRLIYFSYDVKMKEKGDIPEGYSVSREKKERFSLILESASTNQTSMYLCASSLPLNEQFFGPGTRLTVL.

The chain combines TRBV5-1 with TRBJ1-3; D call uncertain. Trimming cost V 7 bases and J 0 bases, with 14 bases left between them. This CDR3 has 15 amino acids. Germline loops: CDR1 SGHRS, CDR2 YFSETQ. For the CDR3, the DNA is TGCGCCAGCGGCGTACAGAGCTCCTCTGGAAACACCATATATTTT. This gives the protein CASGVQSSSGNTIYF.